The clone carrying this T cell receptor beta chain was seen more than once but under ten times. This entry is derived from a study of OX40 agonist ivuxolimab in advanced cancers. J gave up 7 bases and V 5 bases, and 4 bases lay outside the gene matches. Germline loops: CDR1 PRHDT, CDR2 FYEKMQ (reference sequence). This CDR3 comprises 12 residues. The repertoire was sequenced with immunoSEQ multiplex PCR; TCRdb's copy has only in-frame clones and lacks some. The sample has 72,000 or so clones, about 86% seen once. The TCR comes from an adult with an advanced solid tumor such as melanoma, head and neck, liver or kidney cancer. The chain recombines TRBV13 with TRBJ1-2; 7 nucleotides match TRBD1. Sequencing used CD4+ or CD8+ T cells sorted from blood, obtained in a trial of the OX40 agonist ivuxolimab. CDR3 DNA sequence: TGTGCCAGCAGCCCAAGACAGGGTGGCTACACCTTC. Translation: CASSPRQGGYTF.